This is a list of T cell receptor beta chains from one sample in a study of blood T cell repertoires in COVID-19. Sequencing was performed with immunoSEQ multiplex PCR; in TCRdb, only in-frame clones are kept and a portion is missing. This table has about 120,000 clones, approximately 85% appearing once. The source material was peripheral blood. These receptors were obtained from a man at least 80 years old with acute or convalescent COVID-19. Each CDR3 is given with its conserved first and last residue. D genes are given only for firm matches. Part of the rows lack a size; the others show once, few, many or a class for expanded clones.

CDR3	DNA	V	J	size	D
CASSSQTGANSPLHF	TGTGCCAGCAGCTCGCAGACAGGGGCTAATTCACCCCTCCACTTT	TRBV7-8	TRBJ1-6	once	TRBD1
CASRGDRYNYGYTF	TGTGCCAGTCGGGGAGACCGCTATAACTATGGCTACACCTTC	TRBV2	TRBJ1-2	few	NA
CASSLAIQSSNTEAFF	TGCGCCAGCAGCTTGGCGATCCAGTCTTCGAACACTGAAGCTTTCTTT	TRBV5-1	TRBJ1-1	NA	NA
CASSFRIVFEGGELFF	TGTGCCAGCAGCTTCAGAATAGTCTTTGAGGGCGGGGAGCTGTTTTTT	TRBV7-2	TRBJ2-2	once	NA
CASSLGQGGYTF	TGTGCCAGCAGCTTGGGACAGGGTGGCTACACCTTC	TRBV5-5	TRBJ1-2	few	TRBD1
CASSQDLAGPSNYGYTF	TGCGCCAGCAGCCAAGATCTGGCGGGACCCTCTAACTATGGCTACACCTTC	TRBV4-1	TRBJ1-2	NA	NA
CASSQVGTSGGKYNEQFF	TGTGCCAGCAGCCAAGTGGGGACTAGCGGGGGAAAGTACAATGAGCAGTTCTTC	TRBV3-1/TRBV3-2	TRBJ2-1	NA	TRBD2
CASRPSAPTGAFF	TGTGCCAGCAGACCGAGTGCCCCCACCGGAGCTTTCTTT	TRBV2	TRBJ1-1	once	NA
CASSPLGTGLGYTF	TGTGCCAGCAGCCCGCTGGGGACAGGGCTTGGCTACACCTTC	TRBV14	TRBJ1-2	NA	TRBD1
CASSYSWAGREKLFF	TGTGCCAGCAGTTACTCGTGGGCGGGTCGGGAAAAACTGTTTTTT	TRBV6-5	TRBJ1-4	NA	NA
CASTTGTEEYNEQFF	TGTGCCAGCACCACCGGGACAGAGGAATACAATGAGCAGTTCTTC	TRBV18	TRBJ2-1	NA	TRBD1
CASSSEGNYGYTF	TGCGCCAGCAGTTCGGAGGGAAACTATGGCTACACCTTC	TRBV5-1	TRBJ1-2	NA	NA
CASSVTDSGNTIYF	TGTGCCAGCAGCGTAACGGACAGCGGAAACACCATATATTTT	TRBV9	TRBJ1-3	NA	NA
CASSATGSDGYTF	TGTGCCAGCAGCGCAACAGGGTCCGATGGCTACACCTTC	TRBV7-3	TRBJ1-2	NA	NA
CASTIPGREKSYNEQFF	TGTGCCAGCACCATCCCGGGGAGGGAAAAGTCCTACAATGAGCAGTTCTTC	TRBV28	TRBJ2-1	NA	TRBD2
CSASIQGNSPLHF	TGCAGTGCTAGTATTCAGGGGAATTCACCCCTCCACTTT	TRBV20-1	TRBJ1-6	NA	NA
CASSSSSRSTDTQYF	TGTGCCAGCAGCTCCTCTAGCCGGAGCACAGATACGCAGTATTTT	TRBV5-4	TRBJ2-3	NA	NA
CASSQGAGGTGNTIYF	TGTGCCAGCAGCCAAGGGGCAGGGGGGACTGGAAACACCATATATTTT	TRBV4-2	TRBJ1-3	NA	TRBD1
CASSIKLAGGPRADTQYF	TGTGCCAGTAGTATTAAGCTAGCGGGGGGGCCTCGGGCAGATACGCAGTATTTT	TRBV19	TRBJ2-3	NA	TRBD2
CASSFQITGVETQYF	TGCGCCAGCAGCTTCCAAATAACGGGGGTGGAGACCCAGTACTTC	TRBV5-1	TRBJ2-5	NA	NA
CASSMSRNEKLFF	TGTGCCAGTAGTATGAGCCGGAATGAAAAACTGTTTTTT	TRBV19	TRBJ1-4	NA	NA
CASSPPSVSYNEQFF	TGTGCCAGCTCACCACCGTCTGTTTCCTACAATGAGCAGTTCTTC	TRBV18	TRBJ2-1	NA	NA
CAISGDKTGANVLTF	TGTGCCATCAGTGGAGACAAAACTGGGGCCAACGTCCTGACTTTC	TRBV10-3	TRBJ2-6	NA	NA
CASSQFTGMSKGETQYF	TGCGCCAGCAGCCAATTTACAGGGATGTCGAAGGGAGAGACCCAGTACTTC	TRBV4-1	TRBJ2-5	once	NA
CASSQGQGLYF	TGTGCCAGCAGTCAAGGACAGGGTTTGTACTTC	TRBV6-2/TRBV6-3	TRBJ2-7	few	TRBD1
CASSIRTGDASSPLHF	TGTGCCAGTAGTATTAGGACAGGGGACGCCAGTTCACCCCTCCACTTT	TRBV19	TRBJ1-6	NA	TRBD1
CASSQGGYEQYF	TGCGCCAGCAGCCAGGGAGGCTACGAGCAGTACTTC	TRBV4-1	TRBJ2-7	NA	NA
CASSAQTMNTEAFF	TGTGCCAGTAGTGCACAGACTATGAACACTGAAGCTTTCTTT	TRBV19	TRBJ1-1	NA	NA
CASSHPTGIEQYF	TGTGCCAGCAGCCATCCGACAGGGATCGAGCAGTACTTC	TRBV5-4	TRBJ2-7	NA	TRBD1
CATSRDFGDEQYF	TGTGCCACCAGCAGAGATTTCGGGGACGAGCAGTACTTC	TRBV15	TRBJ2-7	NA	NA
CASSLRQKPASGANVLTF	TGTGCCAGCAGCTTAAGACAGAAGCCAGCCTCTGGGGCCAACGTCCTGACTTTC	TRBV13	TRBJ2-6	NA	NA
CASSYLGLGFRYGYTF	TGTGCCAGCAGTTACCTCGGACTCGGGTTCCGATATGGCTACACCTTC	TRBV6-2/TRBV6-3	TRBJ1-2	NA	NA
CASSLASGSDEQFF	TGTGCCAGCAGCTTAGCTAGCGGGAGCGATGAGCAGTTCTTC	TRBV7-3	TRBJ2-1	NA	TRBD2
CASSLKRGSNTEAFF	TGTGCCAGCAGCCTCAAACGGGGGTCGAACACTGAAGCTTTCTTT	TRBV14	TRBJ1-1	NA	NA
CASSSVRGLDYGYTF	TGTGCCAGCAGTTCTGTCAGGGGGCTAGACTATGGCTACACCTTC	TRBV6-5	TRBJ1-2	NA	TRBD1
CASSPRQGSMNTEAFF	TGTGCCAGCAGCCCCCGACAAGGTTCGATGAACACTGAAGCTTTCTTT	TRBV5-8	TRBJ1-1	NA	NA
CASLLAGSAKNIQYF	TGTGCCAGCTTACTAGCGGGAAGTGCCAAAAACATTCAGTACTTC	TRBV6-5	TRBJ2-4	NA	TRBD2
CASSSQAVRTDTQYF	TGCGCCAGCAGCTCCCAGGCAGTTCGCACAGATACGCAGTATTTT	TRBV5-1	TRBJ2-3	once	NA
CASSVVQGGGEQYF	TGTGCCAGCAGCGTAGTTCAGGGAGGGGGCGAGCAGTACTTC	TRBV9	TRBJ2-7	once	NA
CASSETRPDEQFF	TGTGCCAGCAGTGAGACTAGGCCCGATGAGCAGTTCTTC	TRBV6-1	TRBJ2-1	NA	NA
CAILTSGQREAFF	TGTGCCATCCTGACCTCGGGACAGCGTGAAGCTTTCTTT	TRBV28	TRBJ1-1	few	TRBD1
CASTLTPGTEAFF	TGTGCCAGCACCCTTACTCCAGGGACTGAAGCTTTCTTT	TRBV6-5	TRBJ1-1	NA	NA
CASSEAQRDRGSGYTF	TGTGCCAGCAGTGAAGCGCAACGGGACAGGGGGTCTGGCTACACCTTC	TRBV2	TRBJ1-2	few	TRBD1
CASSLVRGTEAFF	TGCGCCAGCAGCTTGGTCCGGGGCACTGAAGCTTTCTTT	TRBV5-1	TRBJ1-1	NA	NA
CASSSFGGTPGNTIYF	TGTGCCAGCAGCTCCTTCGGGGGGACACCCGGAAACACCATATATTTT	TRBV7-2	TRBJ1-3	NA	NA
CASSLQGTQGYTF	TGTGCCAGCAGCTTACAGGGGACGCAAGGCTACACCTTC	TRBV7-9	TRBJ1-2	NA	NA
CATLKLGSYNSPLHF	TGTGCCACCTTGAAGCTCGGCTCCTATAATTCACCCCTCCACTTT	TRBV28	TRBJ1-6	NA	NA
CAISNRPDTEAFF	TGTGCCATCAGTAACAGGCCAGACACTGAAGCTTTCTTT	TRBV10-3	TRBJ1-1	once	NA
CASSLSGRDNEQFF	TGCGCCAGCAGTCTCTCGGGCAGGGACAATGAGCAGTTCTTC	TRBV5-1	TRBJ2-1	NA	NA
CASSFRSGDHYEQYF	TGTGCCAGCAGCTTTCGGAGCGGGGACCACTACGAGCAGTACTTC	TRBV11-3	TRBJ2-7	NA	TRBD2
CASSLVSSKSYEQYF	TGTGCCAGCAGCTTAGTTTCTAGCAAATCCTACGAGCAGTACTTC	TRBV7-2	TRBJ2-7	NA	NA
CASSPGQGSYEQYF	TGCGCCAGCAGCCCTGGACAGGGGTCCTACGAGCAGTACTTC	TRBV5-1	TRBJ2-7	NA	TRBD1
CASSSALAVGQGSGYTF	TGTGCCAGCAGTTCCGCGTTAGCAGTCGGCCAGGGGTCTGGCTACACCTTC	TRBV2	TRBJ1-2	NA	NA
CASSLPRLAGGPRYEQYF	TGTGCCAGCAGTCTACCTAGACTAGCGGGAGGGCCCCGCTACGAGCAGTACTTC	TRBV28	TRBJ2-7	NA	TRBD2
CATSGGTSTSGDTQYF	TGTGCCACCAGTGGAGGGACTAGCACCTCCGGAGATACGCAGTATTTT	TRBV24-1	TRBJ2-3	NA	TRBD2
CASGTGMNTEAFF	TGTGCCAGTGGGACAGGGATGAACACTGAAGCTTTCTTT	TRBV19	TRBJ1-1	NA	TRBD1
CASAITDGEYGYTF	TGTGCCAGCGCTATCACGGACGGGGAATATGGCTACACCTTC	TRBV6-5	TRBJ1-2	NA	NA